These T cell receptor beta chains were read from a single sample in a study of blood T cell repertoires in COVID-19. Libraries were prepared by immunoSEQ multiplex PCR; TCRdb keeps only in-frame clonotypes and omits some of them. The table lists over 250,000 clones, about 82% of them singletons. Sequenced sample: peripheral blood. Receptors were obtained from a man aged 50 to 60 with active or convalescent COVID-19. Each CDR3 is given with its conserved first and last residue. D genes are given only for firm matches. Rows may omit the clone size; those that give it use once, few, many or a size class.

>TRBJ2-5|-|TRBV6-2/TRBV6-3|-
CASSHRRIAALDF
TGTGCCAGCAGTCATCGGAGAATAGCGGCCCTGGACTTC
>TRBJ2-1|-|TRBV4-3|-
CASSQDLGGAGPSSYNEQFF
TGCGCCAGCAGCCAAGACCTTGGCGGGGCGGGCCCGAGCTCCTACAATGAGCAGTTCTTC
>TRBJ2-5|-|TRBV7-2|-
CASSSPGRGGGETQYF
TGTGCCAGCAGCTCCCCGGGACGGGGAGGGGGAGAGACCCAGTACTTC
>TRBJ1-2|-|TRBV28|-
CASSTSAGPAVYGYTF
TGTGCCAGCAGTACCTCCGCAGGGCCAGCAGTTTATGGCTACACCTTC
>TRBJ1-1|-|TRBV7-6|-
CASSLATEAFF
TGTGCCAGCAGCTTGGCCACTGAAGCTTTCTTT
>TRBJ1-1|-|TRBV18|-
CASSPKQDGTEAFF
TGTGCCAGCTCACCCAAGCAGGATGGCACTGAAGCTTTCTTT
>TRBJ1-1|-|TRBV12-5|-
CASGRTAAGTEAFF
TGTGCTAGTGGCCGGACAGCGGCGGGCACTGAAGCTTTCTTT
>TRBJ1-4|-|TRBV5-1|once
CASSPTWEEGSRRFF
TGCGCCAGCAGCCCCACTTGGGAAGAGGGAAGTAGGCGATTTTTT
>TRBJ2-1|TRBD2|TRBV28|-
CASNSPSGNNNEQFF
TGTGCCAGCAATTCGCCGAGCGGGAACAACAATGAGCAGTTCTTC
>TRBJ1-3|TRBD1|TRBV7-9|-
CASSSPPGQTGNTIYF
TGTGCCAGCAGCTCACCACCGGGACAGACTGGAAACACCATATATTTT
>TRBJ2-3|-|TRBV7-3|-
CASSLIGGGMGDTQYF
TGTGCCAGCAGCTTAATAGGAGGCGGTATGGGTGATACGCAGTATTTT
>TRBJ2-6|TRBD1|TRBV29-1|once
CSVAGTGKSGANVLTF
TGCAGCGTCGCCGGGACAGGGAAGTCTGGGGCCAACGTCCTGACTTTC
>TRBJ1-4|-|TRBV27|few
CASRSQGTNEKLFF
TGTGCCAGCAGATCACAGGGAACTAATGAAAAACTGTTTTTT
>TRBJ1-5|TRBD1|TRBV15|-
CATSRPGTENQPQHF
TGTGCCACCAGCAGACCAGGGACAGAAAATCAGCCCCAGCATTTT
>TRBJ1-2|-|TRBV5-1|-
CASSLDQGYGYTF
TGCGCCAGCAGCTTGGATCAGGGGTATGGCTACACCTTC
>TRBJ1-1|TRBD1|TRBV5-1|-
CASSSQGAGTEAFF
TGCGCCAGCAGCTCACAGGGGGCAGGCACTGAAGCTTTCTTT
>TRBJ2-1|-|TRBV20-1|-
CSASLWGPHNEQFF
TGCAGTGCTAGTCTGTGGGGGCCCCACAATGAGCAGTTCTTC
>TRBJ2-1|TRBD2|TRBV6-4|-
CASSEASGAYNEQFF
TGTGCCAGCAGTGAGGCTAGCGGGGCATACAATGAGCAGTTCTTC
>TRBJ1-2|-|TRBV20-1|-
CSADGFRGYTF
TGCAGTGCCGACGGGTTTCGGGGCTACACCTTC
>TRBJ1-1|-|TRBV12-3/TRBV12-4|-
CASSFSPGFEAFF
TGTGCCAGCAGTTTTTCCCCGGGGTTTGAAGCTTTCTTT
>TRBJ1-1|-|TRBV2|-
CASSGGGWTEAFF
TGTGCCAGCAGTGGGGGGGGCTGGACTGAAGCTTTCTTT
>TRBJ1-5|-|TRBV4-1|-
CASSQVERDQPQHF
TGCGCCAGCAGCCAGGTAGAAAGAGATCAGCCCCAGCATTTT
>TRBJ2-1|TRBD2|TRBV19|-
CASTKTSGSSYNEQFF
TGTGCCAGTACCAAGACTAGCGGGAGCTCCTACAATGAGCAGTTCTTC
>TRBJ1-6|TRBD1|TRBV7-2|-
CASSLARGPGSPLHF
TGTGCCAGCAGCTTAGCGAGGGGGCCGGGATCACCCCTCCACTTT
>TRBJ2-1|TRBD2|TRBV28|-
CASSVREYEQFF
TGTGCCAGCAGTGTGCGGGAGTATGAGCAGTTCTTC
>TRBJ2-7|TRBD2|TRBV28|-
CASSPSGTGYEQYF
TGTGCCAGCAGTCCGAGCGGGACTGGCTACGAGCAGTACTTC
>TRBJ2-7|TRBD2|TRBV5-6|-
CASSSPSTGGYEQYF
TGTGCCAGCAGCTCCCCCTCGACGGGGGGCTACGAGCAGTACTTC
>TRBJ1-3|-|TRBV7-8|-
CASSLAPVGVAGNTIYF
TGTGCCAGCAGCTTGGCACCGGTCGGGGTGGCCGGAAACACCATATATTTT
>TRBJ1-1|TRBD1|TRBV19|-
CASSIGTALREAFF
TGTGCCAGTAGTATTGGGACAGCCCTTCGGGAAGCTTTCTTT
>TRBJ2-7|TRBD1|TRBV15|-
CATSGHRTGEYEQYF
TGTGCCACCAGCGGACACAGGACAGGGGAGTACGAGCAGTACTTC
>TRBJ1-1|-|TRBV5-4|-
CASSLVANTEAFF
TGTGCCAGCAGCTTGGTGGCCAACACTGAAGCTTTCTTT
>TRBJ2-1|-|TRBV2|-
CASTTSGVWSEQFF
TGTGCCAGCACCACCTCGGGAGTTTGGAGTGAGCAGTTCTTC
>TRBJ2-5|TRBD1|TRBV24-1|-
CATSDSGTGAETQYF
TGTGCCACCAGTGACTCCGGGACAGGGGCAGAGACCCAGTACTTC
>TRBJ1-3|-|TRBV6-5|few
CASSLTRGAGNTIYF
TGTGCCAGCAGTCTCACCAGGGGAGCTGGAAACACCATATATTTT
>TRBJ2-3|-|TRBV3-1/TRBV3-2|-
CASSQAPYYPDTQYF
TGTGCCAGCAGCCAAGCGCCCTACTACCCAGATACGCAGTATTTT
>TRBJ2-7|TRBD1|TRBV6-2/TRBV6-3|-
CASSRGLPYEQYF
TGTGCCAGCAGTAGGGGGCTTCCCTACGAGCAGTACTTC
>TRBJ2-7|-|TRBV24-1|-
CATSDFSGNGEQYF
TGTGCCACCAGTGATTTTTCCGGGAACGGCGAGCAGTACTTC
>TRBJ1-6|-|TRBV4-1|-
CASTRDFSSYNSPLHF
TGCGCCAGTACGCGGGACTTCAGCTCCTATAATTCACCCCTCCACTTT
>TRBJ2-4|-|TRBV6-4|-
CASSLDSRGTKNIQYF
TGTGCCAGCAGCCTAGACTCCAGGGGCACCAAAAACATTCAGTACTTC
>TRBJ2-1|-|TRBV12-3/TRBV12-4|-
CASSSEYEQFF
TGTGCCAGCAGTTCTGAGTATGAGCAGTTCTTC
>TRBJ2-3|-|TRBV5-6|-
CASAAGQSTDTQYF
TGTGCCTCCGCCGCGGGACAGAGCACAGATACGCAGTATTTT
>TRBJ1-4|-|TRBV4-1|-
CASSLQGGEEKLFF
TGCGCCAGCAGTCTTCAGGGTGGGGAAGAAAAACTGTTTTTT
>TRBJ2-7|-|TRBV7-9|-
CASSSAIYEQYF
TGTGCCAGCAGCTCAGCCATCTACGAGCAGTACTTC
>TRBJ1-6|-|TRBV7-9|-
CASRPQGYDNSPLHF
TGTGCCAGCAGGCCACAGGGTTACGACAATTCACCCCTCCACTTT
>TRBJ1-2|-|TRBV4-1|few
CASSQALVSGYTF
TGCGCCAGCAGCCAAGCCCTAGTTAGTGGCTACACCTTC